One TCR beta chain is described in this entry. These data come from a study of blood T cell repertoires in COVID-19. After removal of 0 bases from V and 3 bases from J, the junction contained 4 bases not matched to a gene. The CDR3 runs 15 residues. Germline CDR1 is MGHRA and CDR2 is YSYEKL. Sequencing was performed with immunoSEQ multiplex PCR; in TCRdb, only in-frame clones are kept and a portion is missing. The sample carries 400,000 to 450,000 clones, 75% to 90% recorded once. Clinical history reported by participants formed the basis on which cohorts were assigned. The TCR originated in a young man who had recovered from COVID-19. The chain is built from TRBV4-1 and TRBJ2-7; TRBD1 agrees at 8 bases. Sequenced sample: PBMCs or T cells enriched from blood (not recorded which). The CDR3 sequence: CASSQEPGGIYEQYF. CDR3 in DNA: TGCGCCAGCAGCCAAGAGCCAGGGGGCATCTACGAGCAGTACTTC.